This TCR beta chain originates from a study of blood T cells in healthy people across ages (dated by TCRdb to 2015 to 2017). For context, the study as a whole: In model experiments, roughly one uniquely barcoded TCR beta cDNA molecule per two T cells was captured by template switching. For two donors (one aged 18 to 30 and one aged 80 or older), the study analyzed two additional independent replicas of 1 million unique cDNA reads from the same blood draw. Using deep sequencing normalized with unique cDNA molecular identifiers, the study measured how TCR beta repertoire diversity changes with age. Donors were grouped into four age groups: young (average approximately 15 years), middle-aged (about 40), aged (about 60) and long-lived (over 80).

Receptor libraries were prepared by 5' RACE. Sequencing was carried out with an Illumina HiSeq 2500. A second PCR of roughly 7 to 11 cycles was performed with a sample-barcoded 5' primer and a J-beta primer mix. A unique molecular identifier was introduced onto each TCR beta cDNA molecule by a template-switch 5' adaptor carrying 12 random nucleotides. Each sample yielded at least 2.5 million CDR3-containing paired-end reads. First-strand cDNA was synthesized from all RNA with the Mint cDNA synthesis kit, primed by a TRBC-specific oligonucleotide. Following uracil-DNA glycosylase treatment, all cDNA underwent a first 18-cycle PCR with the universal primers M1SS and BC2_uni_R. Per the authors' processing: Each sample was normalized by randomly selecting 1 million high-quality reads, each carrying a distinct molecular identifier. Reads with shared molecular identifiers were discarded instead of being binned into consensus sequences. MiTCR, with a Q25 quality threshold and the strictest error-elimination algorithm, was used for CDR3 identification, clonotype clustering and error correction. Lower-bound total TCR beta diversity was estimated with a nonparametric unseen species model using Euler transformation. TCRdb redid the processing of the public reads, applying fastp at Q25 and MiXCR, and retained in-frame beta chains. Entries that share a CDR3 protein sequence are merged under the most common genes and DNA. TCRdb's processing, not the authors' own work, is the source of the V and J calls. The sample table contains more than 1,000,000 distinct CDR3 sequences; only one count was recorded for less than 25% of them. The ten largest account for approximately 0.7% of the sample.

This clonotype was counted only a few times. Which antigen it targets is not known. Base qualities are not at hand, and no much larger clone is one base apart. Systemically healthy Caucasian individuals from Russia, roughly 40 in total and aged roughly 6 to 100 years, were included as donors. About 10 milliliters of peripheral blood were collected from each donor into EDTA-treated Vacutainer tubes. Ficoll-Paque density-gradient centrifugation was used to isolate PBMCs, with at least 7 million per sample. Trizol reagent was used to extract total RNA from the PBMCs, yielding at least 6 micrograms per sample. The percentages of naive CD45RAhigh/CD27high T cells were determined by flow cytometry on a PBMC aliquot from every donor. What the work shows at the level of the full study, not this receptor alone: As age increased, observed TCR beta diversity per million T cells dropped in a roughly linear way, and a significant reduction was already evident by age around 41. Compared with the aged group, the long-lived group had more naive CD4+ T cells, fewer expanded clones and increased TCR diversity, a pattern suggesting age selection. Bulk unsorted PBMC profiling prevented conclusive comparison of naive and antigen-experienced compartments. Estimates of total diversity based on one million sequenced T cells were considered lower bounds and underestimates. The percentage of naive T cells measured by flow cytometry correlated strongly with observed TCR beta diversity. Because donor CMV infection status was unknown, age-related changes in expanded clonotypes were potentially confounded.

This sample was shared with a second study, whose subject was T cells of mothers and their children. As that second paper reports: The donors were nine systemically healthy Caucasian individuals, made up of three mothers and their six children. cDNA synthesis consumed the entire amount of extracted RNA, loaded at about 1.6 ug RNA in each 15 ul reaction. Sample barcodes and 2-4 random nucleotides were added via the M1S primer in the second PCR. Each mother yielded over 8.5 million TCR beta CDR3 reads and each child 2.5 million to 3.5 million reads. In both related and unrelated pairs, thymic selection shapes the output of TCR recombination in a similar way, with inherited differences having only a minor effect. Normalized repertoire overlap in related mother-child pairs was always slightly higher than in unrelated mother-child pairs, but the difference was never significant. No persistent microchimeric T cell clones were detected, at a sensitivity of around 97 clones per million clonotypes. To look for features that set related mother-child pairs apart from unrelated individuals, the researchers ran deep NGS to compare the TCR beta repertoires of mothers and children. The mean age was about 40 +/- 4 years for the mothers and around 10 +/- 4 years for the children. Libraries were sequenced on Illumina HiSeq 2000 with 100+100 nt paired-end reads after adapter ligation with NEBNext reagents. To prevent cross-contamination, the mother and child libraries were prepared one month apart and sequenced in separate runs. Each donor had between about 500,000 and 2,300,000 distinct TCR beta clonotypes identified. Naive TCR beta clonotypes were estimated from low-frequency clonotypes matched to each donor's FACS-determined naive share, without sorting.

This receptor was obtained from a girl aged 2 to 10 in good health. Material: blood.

The DNA reads as follows: TGTGCCAGCAGTCCTCCTGAGGCTCAGCCCCAGCATTTT. Its translation reads: CASSPPEAQPQHF. Recombination linked TRBV6-6 to TRBJ1-5, with no confidently assigned D gene. Including the terminal cysteine and phenylalanine, the CDR3 comprises 13 residues. Kept here is only the CDR3 DNA, which spans 39 bases and is read in frame from base 1. CDR1 and CDR2 (MNHNY, SVGAGI) derive from the germline V gene (reference sequence). The germline ends are 11 bases apart after V is trimmed by 5 bases and J by 6 bases.